This T cell receptor beta chain comes out of a study of shared clonotypes between healthy human individuals. Sequenced by immunoSEQ multiplex PCR; TCRdb stores in-frame clones only, minus some. In the table there are some 900,000 clones, approximately 80% of which are singletons. Trimming removed 3 bases from V and 1 base from J, with 6 bases in between. Looked up from germline, CDR1 is SGHVS and CDR2 is FQNEAQ. This CDR3 region has 13 residues. Subsets obtained from CD4+ cells comprised CD45RA+ naive and CD45RA-negative memory cells. Sequencing was performed on memory CD4+ T cells sorted from blood. Stated subset: CD45RA-negative fraction. The chain carries TRBV7-8 and TRBJ1-1; D is unresolved. This clonotype was sampled from a man aged 18-30 years in good health. The CDR3 region has the DNA TGTGCCAGCAGCTTCGACTGGAACACTGAAGCTTTCTTT. Translated: CASSFDWNTEAFF.